This T cell receptor (beta chain) emerged from a study of shared clonotypes between healthy human individuals. As for the study in general: A donor's plate count was three for CD4 naive and three for CD4 memory; CD8 naive had two and CD8 memory one. Findings and limits, study-wide: Estimated richness was generally greater in naive than memory subsets.

Measured with immunoSEQ multiplex PCR; TCRdb has only the in-frame clones, and not every one. The sample lists fewer than 850,000 clones, 60% to 80% occurring once. Points on this clone: Its antigen is not known.

Germline CDR1 reads SGHAT; CDR2 reads FQNNGV. The CDR3 sequence is 15 residues long. Donors had no recently reported acute infections or vaccinations and were HIV-negative. This chain joins TRBV11-2 and TRBJ2-5; D is unclear. The DNA end favors TRBJ2-7, so the J call may be wrong. This TCR came from a woman in her thirties in good health. Sequencing was carried out using memory CD4+ T cells sorted from blood. Subset denoted: CD45RA-negative fraction. The CDR3 DNA is TGTGCCAGCAGCTTACGGAGAGCCGACACCTACGAGCAGTACTTC. Amino acid sequence: CASSLRRADTYEQYF.